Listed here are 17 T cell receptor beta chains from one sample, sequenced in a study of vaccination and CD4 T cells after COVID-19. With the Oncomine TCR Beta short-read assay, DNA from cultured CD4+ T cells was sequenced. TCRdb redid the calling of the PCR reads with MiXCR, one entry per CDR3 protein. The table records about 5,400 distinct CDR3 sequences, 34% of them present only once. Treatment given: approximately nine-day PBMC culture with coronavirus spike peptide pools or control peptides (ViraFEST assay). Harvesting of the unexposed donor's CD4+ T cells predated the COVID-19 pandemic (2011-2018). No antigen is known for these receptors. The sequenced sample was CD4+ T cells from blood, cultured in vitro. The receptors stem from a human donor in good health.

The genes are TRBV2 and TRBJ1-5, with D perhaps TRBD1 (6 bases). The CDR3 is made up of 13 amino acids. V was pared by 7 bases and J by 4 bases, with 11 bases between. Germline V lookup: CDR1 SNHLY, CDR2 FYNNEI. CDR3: CASMNRANQPQHF. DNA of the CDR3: TGTGCCAGCATGAACAGGGCGAATCAGCCCCAGCATTTT.

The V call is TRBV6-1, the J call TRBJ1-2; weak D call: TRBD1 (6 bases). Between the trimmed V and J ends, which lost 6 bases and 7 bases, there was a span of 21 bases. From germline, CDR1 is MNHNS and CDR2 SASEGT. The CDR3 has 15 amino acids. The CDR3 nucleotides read TGTGCCAGCAGCCCCATTGGAGCAGGGGCATCTGGCTACACCTTC. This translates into CASSPIGAGASGYTF.

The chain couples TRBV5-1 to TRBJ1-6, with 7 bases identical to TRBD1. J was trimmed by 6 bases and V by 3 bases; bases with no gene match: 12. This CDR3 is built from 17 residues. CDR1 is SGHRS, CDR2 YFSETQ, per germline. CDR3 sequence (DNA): TGCGCCAGCAGCTCCTTACCGACAGGGCTGATTAATTCACCCCTCCACTTT. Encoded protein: CASSSLPTGLINSPLHF.

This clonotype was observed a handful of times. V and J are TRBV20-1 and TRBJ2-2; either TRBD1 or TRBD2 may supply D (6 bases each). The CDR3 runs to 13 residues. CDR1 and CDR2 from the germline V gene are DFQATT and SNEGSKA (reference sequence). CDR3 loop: CSLRGQNTGELFF. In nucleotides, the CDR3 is TGCAGCCTTCGGGGGCAGAACACCGGGGAGCTGTTTTTT.

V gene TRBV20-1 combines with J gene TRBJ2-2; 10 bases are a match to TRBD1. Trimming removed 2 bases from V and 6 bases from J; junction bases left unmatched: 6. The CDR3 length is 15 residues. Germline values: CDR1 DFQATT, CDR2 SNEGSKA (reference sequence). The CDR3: CSARPGTGDAGELFF. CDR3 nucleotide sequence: TGCAGTGCTAGACCTGGGACAGGGGACGCCGGGGAGCTGTTTTTT.

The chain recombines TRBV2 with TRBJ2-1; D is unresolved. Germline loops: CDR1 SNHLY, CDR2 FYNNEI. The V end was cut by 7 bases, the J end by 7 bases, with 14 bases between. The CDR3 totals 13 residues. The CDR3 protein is CASNNEVWNEQFF. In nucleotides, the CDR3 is TGTGCCAGCAATAATGAGGTTTGGAATGAGCAGTTCTTC.

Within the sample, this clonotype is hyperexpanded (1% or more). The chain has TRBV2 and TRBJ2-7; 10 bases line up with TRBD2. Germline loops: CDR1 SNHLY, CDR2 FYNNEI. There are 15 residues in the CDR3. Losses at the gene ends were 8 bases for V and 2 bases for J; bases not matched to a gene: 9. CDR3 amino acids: CASVVSSGGTYEQYF. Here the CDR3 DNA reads TGTGCCAGCGTGGTATCTAGCGGGGGCACCTACGAGCAGTACTTC.

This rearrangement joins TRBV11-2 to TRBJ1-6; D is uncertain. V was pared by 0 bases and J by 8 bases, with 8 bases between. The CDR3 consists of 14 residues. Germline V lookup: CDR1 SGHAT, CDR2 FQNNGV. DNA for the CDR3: TGTGCCAGCAGCTTAGAACTGGTGGATTCACCCCTCCACTTT. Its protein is CASSLELVDSPLHF.

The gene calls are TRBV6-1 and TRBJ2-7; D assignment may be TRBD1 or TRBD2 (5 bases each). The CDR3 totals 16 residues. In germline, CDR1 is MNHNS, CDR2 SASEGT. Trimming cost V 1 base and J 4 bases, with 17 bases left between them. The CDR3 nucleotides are TGTGCCAGCAGTGAAGTCATGGGGGTGGGAAGTTACGAGCAGTACTTC. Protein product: CASSEVMGVGSYEQYF.

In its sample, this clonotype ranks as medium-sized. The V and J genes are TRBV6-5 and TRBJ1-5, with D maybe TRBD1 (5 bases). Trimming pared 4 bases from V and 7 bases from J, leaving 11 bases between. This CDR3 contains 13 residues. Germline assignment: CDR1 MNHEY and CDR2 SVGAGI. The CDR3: CASSLGEEQPQHF. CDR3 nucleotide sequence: TGTGCCAGCAGTTTAGGGGAGGAACAGCCCCAGCATTTT.

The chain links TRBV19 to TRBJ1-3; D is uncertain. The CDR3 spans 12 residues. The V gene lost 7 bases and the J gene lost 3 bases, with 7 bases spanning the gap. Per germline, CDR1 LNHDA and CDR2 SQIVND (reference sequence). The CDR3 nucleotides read TGTGCCAGTATGTCCGATGGAAACACCATATATTTT. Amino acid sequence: CASMSDGNTIYF.

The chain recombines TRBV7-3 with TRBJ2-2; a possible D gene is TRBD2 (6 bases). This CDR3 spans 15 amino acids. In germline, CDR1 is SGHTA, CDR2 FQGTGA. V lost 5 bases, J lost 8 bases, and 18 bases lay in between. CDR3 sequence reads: CASSLYGSGIGELFF. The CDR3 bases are TGTGCCAGCAGCCTCTATGGTAGCGGTATAGGGGAGCTGTTTTTT.

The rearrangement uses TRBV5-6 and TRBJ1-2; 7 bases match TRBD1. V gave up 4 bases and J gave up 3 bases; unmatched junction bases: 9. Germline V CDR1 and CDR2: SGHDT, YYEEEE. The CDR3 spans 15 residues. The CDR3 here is CASSTVGTAYYGYTF. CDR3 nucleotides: TGTGCCAGCAGCACCGTCGGGACAGCGTACTATGGCTACACCTTC.

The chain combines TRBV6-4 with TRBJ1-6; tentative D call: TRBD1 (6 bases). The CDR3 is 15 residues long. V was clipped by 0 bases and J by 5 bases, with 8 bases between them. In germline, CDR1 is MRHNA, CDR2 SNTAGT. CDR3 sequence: CASSDSGDNNSPLHF. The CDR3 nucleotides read TGTGCCAGCAGTGACTCGGGGGACAATAATTCACCCCTCCACTTT.

The CDR3 nucleotides are TGTGCCAGCAGTTACCCCTATCGAGCCGCACACAATGAGCAGTTCTTC. Translating it yields CASSYPYRAAHNEQFF. J is TRBJ2-1 and V is TRBV6-5; D unresolved. With 2 bases removed from V and 5 bases from J, the gap between germline ends came to 16 bases. The CDR3 is made up of 16 amino acids. CDR1 MNHEY and CDR2 SVGAGI come from the germline V gene.

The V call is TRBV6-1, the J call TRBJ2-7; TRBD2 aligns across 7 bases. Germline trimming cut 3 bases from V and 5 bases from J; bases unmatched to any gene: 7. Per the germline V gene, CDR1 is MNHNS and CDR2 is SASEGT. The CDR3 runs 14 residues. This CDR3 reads CASSEQGRGDEQYF. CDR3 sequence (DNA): TGTGCCAGCAGTGAGCAGGGACGGGGGGACGAGCAGTACTTC.

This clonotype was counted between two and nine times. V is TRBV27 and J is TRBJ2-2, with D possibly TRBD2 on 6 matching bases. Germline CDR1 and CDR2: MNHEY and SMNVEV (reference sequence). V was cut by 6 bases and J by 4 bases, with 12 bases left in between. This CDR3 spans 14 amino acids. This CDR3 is CASRYAGLTGELFF. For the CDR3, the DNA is TGTGCCAGCAGATATGCGGGACTCACCGGGGAGCTGTTTTTT.